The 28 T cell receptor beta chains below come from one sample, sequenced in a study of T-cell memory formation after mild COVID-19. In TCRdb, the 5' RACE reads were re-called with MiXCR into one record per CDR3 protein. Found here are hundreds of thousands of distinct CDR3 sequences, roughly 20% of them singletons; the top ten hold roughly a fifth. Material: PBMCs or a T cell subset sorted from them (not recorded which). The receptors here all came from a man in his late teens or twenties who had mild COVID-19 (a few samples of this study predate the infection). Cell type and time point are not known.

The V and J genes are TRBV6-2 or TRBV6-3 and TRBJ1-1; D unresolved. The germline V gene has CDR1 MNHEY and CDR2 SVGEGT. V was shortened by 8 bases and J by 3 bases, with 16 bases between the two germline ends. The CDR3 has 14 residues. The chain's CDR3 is CASGSGRRDTEAFF. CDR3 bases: TGTGCCAGCGGATCCGGGCGACGGGACACTGAAGCTTTCTTT.

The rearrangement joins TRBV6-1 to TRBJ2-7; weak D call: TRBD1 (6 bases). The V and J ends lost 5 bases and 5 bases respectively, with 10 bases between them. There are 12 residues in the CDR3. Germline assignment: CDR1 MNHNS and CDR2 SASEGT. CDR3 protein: CASSPRQDEQYV. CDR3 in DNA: TGTGCCAGCAGTCCCCGACAGGACGAGCAGTACGTC.

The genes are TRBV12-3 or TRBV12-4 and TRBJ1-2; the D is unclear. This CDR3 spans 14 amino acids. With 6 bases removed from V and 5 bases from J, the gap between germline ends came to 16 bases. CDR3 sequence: CASSSARRSYGYTF. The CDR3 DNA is TGTGCCAGCAGCTCCGCACGAAGAAGTTATGGCTACACCTTC.

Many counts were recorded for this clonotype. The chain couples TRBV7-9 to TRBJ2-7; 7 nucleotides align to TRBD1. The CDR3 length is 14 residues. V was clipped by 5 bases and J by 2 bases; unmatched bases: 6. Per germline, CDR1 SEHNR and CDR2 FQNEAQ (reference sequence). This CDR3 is CASSNWDSPYEQYF. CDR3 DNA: TGTGCCAGCAGCAACTGGGACAGTCCCTACGAGCAGTACTTC. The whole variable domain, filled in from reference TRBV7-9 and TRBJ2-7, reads DTGVSQNPRHKITKRGQNVTFRCDPISEHNRLYWYRQTLGQGPEFLTYFQNEAQLEKSRLLSDRFSAERPKGSFSTLEIQRTEQGDSAMYLCASSNWDSPYEQYFGPGTRLTVT.

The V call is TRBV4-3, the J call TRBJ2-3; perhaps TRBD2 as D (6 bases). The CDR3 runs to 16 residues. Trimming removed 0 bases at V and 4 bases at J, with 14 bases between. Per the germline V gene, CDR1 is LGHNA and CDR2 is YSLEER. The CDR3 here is CASSQEGTGVADTQYF. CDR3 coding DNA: TGCGCCAGCAGCCAAGAAGGTACGGGGGTCGCAGATACGCAGTATTTT.

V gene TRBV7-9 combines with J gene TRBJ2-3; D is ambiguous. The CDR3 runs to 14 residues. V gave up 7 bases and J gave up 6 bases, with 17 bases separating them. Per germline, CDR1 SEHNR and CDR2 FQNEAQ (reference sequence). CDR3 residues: CASIMSGVSDTQYF. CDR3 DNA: TGTGCCAGCATAATGAGTGGAGTTTCGGATACGCAGTATTTT. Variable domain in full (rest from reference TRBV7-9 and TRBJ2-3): DTGVSQNPRHKITKRGQNVTFRCDPISEHNRLYWYRQTLGQGPEFLTYFQNEAQLEKSRLLSDRFSAERPKGSFSTLEIQRTEQGDSAMYLCASIMSGVSDTQYFGPGTRLTVL.

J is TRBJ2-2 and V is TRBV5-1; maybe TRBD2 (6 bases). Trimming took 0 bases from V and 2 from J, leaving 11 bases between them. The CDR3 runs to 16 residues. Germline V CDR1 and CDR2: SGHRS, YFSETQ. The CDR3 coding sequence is TGCGCCAGCAGCTTGGGTTGGACTACCAACACCGGGGAGCTGTTTTTT. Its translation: CASSLGWTTNTGELFF.

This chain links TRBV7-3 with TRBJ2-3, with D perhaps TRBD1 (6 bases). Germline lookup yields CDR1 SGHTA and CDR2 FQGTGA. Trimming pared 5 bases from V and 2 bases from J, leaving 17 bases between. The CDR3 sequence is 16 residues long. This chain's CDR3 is CASSARGRGLTDTQYF. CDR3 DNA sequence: TGTGCCAGCAGCGCGAGGGGCAGGGGCCTCACAGATACGCAGTATTTT.

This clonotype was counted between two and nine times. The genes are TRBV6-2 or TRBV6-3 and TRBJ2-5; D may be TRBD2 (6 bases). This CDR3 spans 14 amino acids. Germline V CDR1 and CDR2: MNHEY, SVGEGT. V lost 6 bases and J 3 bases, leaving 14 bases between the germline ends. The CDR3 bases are TGTGCCAGCAGACCATTCCGGGAGAAAGAGACCCAGTACTTC. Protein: CASRPFREKETQYF.

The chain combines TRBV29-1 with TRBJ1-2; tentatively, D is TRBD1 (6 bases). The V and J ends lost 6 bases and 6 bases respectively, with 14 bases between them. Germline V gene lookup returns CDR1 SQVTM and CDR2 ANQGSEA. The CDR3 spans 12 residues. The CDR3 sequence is CSVPTGMDGYTF. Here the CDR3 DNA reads TGCAGCGTCCCCACAGGGATGGATGGCTACACCTTC.

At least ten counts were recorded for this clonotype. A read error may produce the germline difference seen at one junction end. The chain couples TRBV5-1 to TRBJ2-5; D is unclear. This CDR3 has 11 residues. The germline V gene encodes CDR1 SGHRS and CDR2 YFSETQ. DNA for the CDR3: TGTGCCAGCAGCCGTCAAGAGACCCAGTACTTC. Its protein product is CASSRQETQYF.

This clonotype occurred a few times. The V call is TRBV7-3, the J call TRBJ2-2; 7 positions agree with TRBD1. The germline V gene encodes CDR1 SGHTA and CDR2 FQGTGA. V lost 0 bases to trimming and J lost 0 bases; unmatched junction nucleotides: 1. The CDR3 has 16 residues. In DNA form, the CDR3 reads TGTGCCAGCAGCTTAACAGGGACAGCGAACACCGGGGAGCTGTTTTTT. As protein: CASSLTGTANTGELFF. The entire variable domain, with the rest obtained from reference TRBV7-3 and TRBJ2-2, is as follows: GAGVSQTPSNKVTEKGKYVELRCDPISGHTALYWYRQSLGQGPEFLIYFQGTGAADDSGLPNDRFFAVRPEGSVSTLKIQRTERGDSAVYLCASSLTGTANTGELFFGEGSRLTVL.

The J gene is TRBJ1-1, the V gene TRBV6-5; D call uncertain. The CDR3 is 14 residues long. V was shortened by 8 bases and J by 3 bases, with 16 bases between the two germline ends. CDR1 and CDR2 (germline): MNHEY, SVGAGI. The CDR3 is CASGSVFRDTEAFF. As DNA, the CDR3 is TGTGCCAGCGGGTCCGTATTTCGGGACACTGAAGCTTTCTTT.

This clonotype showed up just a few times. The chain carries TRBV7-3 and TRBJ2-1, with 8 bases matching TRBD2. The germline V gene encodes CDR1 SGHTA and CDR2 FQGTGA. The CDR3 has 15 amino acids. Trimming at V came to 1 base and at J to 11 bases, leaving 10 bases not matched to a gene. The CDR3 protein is CASSLSLAGGDKQFF. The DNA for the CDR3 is TGTGCCAGCAGCTTAAGCCTAGCGGGCGGGGATAAGCAGTTCTTC.

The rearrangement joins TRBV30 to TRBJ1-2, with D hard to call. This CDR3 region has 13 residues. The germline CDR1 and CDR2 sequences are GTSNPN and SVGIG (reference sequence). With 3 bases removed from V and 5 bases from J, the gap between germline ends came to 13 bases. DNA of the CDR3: TGTGCCTGGAGGGAGTCCCCGCGGTATGGCTACACCTTC. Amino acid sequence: CAWRESPRYGYTF.

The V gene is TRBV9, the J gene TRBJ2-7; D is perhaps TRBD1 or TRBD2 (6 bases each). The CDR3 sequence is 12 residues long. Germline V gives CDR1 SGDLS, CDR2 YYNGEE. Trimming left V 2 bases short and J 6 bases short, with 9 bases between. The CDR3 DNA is TGTGCCAGCAGCGTTTGGGGGGCCGAGCAGTACGTC. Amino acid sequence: CASSVWGAEQYV.

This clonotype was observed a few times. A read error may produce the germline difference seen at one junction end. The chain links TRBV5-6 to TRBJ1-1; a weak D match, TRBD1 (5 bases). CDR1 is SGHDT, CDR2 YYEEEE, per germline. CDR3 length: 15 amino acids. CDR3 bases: TGTGCCAGCAGCTTGGAAGGGTACGGGACGCCGGCTGAAGCTTTT. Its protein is CASSLEGYGTPAEAF.

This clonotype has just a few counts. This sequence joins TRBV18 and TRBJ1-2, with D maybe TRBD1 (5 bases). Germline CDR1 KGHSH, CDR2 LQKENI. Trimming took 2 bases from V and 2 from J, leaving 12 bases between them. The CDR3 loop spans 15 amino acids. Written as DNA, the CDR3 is TGTGCCAGCTCACCATCAGAGGGACGGAACTATGGCTACACCTTC. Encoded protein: CASSPSEGRNYGYTF. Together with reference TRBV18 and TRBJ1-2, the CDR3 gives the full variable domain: NAGVMQNPRHLVRRRGQEARLRCSPMKGHSHVYWYRQLPEEGLKFMVYLQKENIIDESGMPKERFSAEFPKEGPSILRIQQVVRGDSAAYFCASSPSEGRNYGYTFGSGTRLTVV.

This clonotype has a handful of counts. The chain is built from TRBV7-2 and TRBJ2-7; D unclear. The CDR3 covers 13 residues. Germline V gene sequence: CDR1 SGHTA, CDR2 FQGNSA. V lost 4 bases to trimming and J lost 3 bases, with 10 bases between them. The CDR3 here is CASSSNPGYEQYF. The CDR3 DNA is TGTGCCAGCAGCTCCAACCCGGGCTACGAGCAGTACTTC.

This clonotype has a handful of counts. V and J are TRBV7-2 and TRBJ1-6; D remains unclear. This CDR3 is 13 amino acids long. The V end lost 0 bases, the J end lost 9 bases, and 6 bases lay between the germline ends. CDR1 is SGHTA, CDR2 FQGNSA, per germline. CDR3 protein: CASSLAQSSPLHF. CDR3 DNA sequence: TGTGCCAGCAGCTTAGCGCAGAGTTCACCCCTCCACTTT.

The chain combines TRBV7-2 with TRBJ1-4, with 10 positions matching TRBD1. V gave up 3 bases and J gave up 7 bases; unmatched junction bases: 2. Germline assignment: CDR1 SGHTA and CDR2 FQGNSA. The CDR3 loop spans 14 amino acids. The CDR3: CASSFRDRGEKLFF. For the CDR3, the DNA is TGTGCCAGCAGCTTCAGGGACAGGGGTGAAAAACTGTTTTTT.

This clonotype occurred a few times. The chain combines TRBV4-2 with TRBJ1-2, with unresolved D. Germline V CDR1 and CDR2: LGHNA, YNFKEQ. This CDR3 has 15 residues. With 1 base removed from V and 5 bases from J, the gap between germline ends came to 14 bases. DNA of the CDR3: TGTGCCAGCAGCCAAGTAGGCCAGGAGTTTTATGGCTACACCTTC. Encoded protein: CASSQVGQEFYGYTF.

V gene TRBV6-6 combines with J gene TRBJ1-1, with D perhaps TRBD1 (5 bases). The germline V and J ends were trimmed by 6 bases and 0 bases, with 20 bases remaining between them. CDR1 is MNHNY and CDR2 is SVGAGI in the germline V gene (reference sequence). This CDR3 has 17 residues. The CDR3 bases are TGTGCCAGCAGCACTACTCGGGGGGGGTCCGTGAACACTGAAGCTTTCTTT. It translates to CASSTTRGGSVNTEAFF.

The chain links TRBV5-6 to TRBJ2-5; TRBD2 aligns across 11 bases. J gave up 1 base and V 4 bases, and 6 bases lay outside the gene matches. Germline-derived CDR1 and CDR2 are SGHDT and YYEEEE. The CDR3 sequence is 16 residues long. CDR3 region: CASSALSGGAQETQYF. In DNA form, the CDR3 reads TGTGCCAGCAGCGCCCTTAGCGGGGGGGCCCAAGAGACCCAGTACTTC.

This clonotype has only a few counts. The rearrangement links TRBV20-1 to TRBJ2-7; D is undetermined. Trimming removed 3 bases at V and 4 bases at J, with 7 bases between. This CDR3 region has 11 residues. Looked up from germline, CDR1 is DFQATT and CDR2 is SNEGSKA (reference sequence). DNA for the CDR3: TGCAGTGCTAGTTATCTGTACGAGCAGTACTTC. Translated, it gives CSASYLYEQYF.

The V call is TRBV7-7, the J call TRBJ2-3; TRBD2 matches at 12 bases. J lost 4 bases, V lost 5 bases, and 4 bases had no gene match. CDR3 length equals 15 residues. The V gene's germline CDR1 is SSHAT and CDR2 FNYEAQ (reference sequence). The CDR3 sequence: CASSLRTSGADTQYF. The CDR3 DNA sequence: TGTGCCAGCAGCCTCCGGACTAGCGGGGCAGATACGCAGTATTTT. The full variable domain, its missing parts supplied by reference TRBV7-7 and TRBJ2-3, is GAGVSQSPRYKVTKRGQDVTLRCDPISSHATLYWYQQALGQGPEFLTYFNYEAQPDKSGLPSDRFSAERPEGSISTLTIQRTEQRDSAMYRCASSLRTSGADTQYFGPGTRLTVL.

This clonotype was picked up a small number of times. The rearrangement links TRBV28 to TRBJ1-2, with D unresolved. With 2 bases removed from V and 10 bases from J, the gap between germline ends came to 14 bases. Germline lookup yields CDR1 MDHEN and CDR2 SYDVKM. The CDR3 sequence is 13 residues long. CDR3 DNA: TGTGCCAGCAGTTTACCCGACCGAGCGCTCTACACCTTC. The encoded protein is CASSLPDRALYTF.

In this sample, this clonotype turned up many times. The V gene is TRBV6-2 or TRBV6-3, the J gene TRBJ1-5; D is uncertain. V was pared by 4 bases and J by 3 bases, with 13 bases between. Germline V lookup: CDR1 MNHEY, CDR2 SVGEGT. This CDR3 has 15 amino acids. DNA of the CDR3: TGTGCCAGCAGTTCGACCCGAATCCTCAATCAGCCCCAGCATTTT. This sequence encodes CASSSTRILNQPQHF.